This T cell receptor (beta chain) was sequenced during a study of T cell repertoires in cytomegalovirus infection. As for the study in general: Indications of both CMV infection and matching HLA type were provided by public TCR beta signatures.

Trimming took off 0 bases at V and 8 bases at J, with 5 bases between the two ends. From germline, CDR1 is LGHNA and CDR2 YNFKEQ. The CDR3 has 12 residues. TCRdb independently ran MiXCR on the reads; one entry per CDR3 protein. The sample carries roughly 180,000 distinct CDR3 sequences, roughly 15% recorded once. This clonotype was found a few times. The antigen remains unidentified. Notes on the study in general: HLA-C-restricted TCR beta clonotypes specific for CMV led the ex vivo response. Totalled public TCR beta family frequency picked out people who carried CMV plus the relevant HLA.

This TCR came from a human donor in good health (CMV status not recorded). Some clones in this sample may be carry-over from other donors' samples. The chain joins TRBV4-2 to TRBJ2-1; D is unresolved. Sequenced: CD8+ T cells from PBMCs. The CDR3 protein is CASSQDQDEQFF. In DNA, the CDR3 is TGTGCCAGCAGCCAAGATCAGGATGAGCAGTTCTTC.